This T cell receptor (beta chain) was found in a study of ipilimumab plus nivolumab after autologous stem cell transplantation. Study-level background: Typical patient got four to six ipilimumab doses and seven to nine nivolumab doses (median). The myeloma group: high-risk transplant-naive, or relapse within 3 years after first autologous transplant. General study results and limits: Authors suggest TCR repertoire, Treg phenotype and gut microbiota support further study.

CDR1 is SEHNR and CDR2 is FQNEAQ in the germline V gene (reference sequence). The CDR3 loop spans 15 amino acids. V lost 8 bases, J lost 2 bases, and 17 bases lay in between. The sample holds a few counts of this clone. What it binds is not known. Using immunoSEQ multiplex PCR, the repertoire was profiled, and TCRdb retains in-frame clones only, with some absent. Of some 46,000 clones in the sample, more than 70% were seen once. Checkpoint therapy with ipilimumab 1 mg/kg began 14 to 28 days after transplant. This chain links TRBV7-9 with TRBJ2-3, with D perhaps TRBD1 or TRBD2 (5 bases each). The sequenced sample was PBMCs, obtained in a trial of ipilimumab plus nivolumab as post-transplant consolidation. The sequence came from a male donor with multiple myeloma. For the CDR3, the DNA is TGTGCCAGCGGGGTTGTCGGGGCCAACACAGATACGCAGTATTTT. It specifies CASGVVGANTDTQYF.